This is a list of T cell receptor beta chains from one sample in a study of T cells in Graves' hyperthyroidism and ophthalmopathy. TCRdb passed the multiplex PCR reads through MiXCR, listing each CDR3 protein once. Found here are some 550,000 distinct CDR3 sequences, 20% of them singletons; the top ten hold approximately 25%. The material sequenced was blood. The receptors were gathered from a man aged 18 to 29 with Graves' hyperthyroidism. CDR3s include the opening cysteine and the closing phenylalanine or tryptophan. D genes are given only for firm matches. The size field is filled for only some rows; it gives once, few, many or a size class.

clone size: many
V gene: TRBV28
D gene: TRBD1
J gene: TRBJ1-1
CDR3 DNA: TGTGCCAGCAGCCCAGGGGGCGGGGAGGGGAACACTGAAGCTTTCTTT
CDR3 protein: CASSPGGGEGNTEAFF

clone size: many
V gene: TRBV19
D gene: TRBD1
J gene: TRBJ1-1
CDR3 DNA: TGTGCCAGTAGCAGGGGGGTACCGAACACTGAAGCTTTCTTT
CDR3 protein: CASSRGVPNTEAFF

clone size: few
V gene: TRBV27
D gene: TRBD2
J gene: TRBJ2-2
CDR3 DNA: TGTGCCAGCAAGTGGCTAGCGGGGGGAGAAGGGGAGCTGTTTTTT
CDR3 protein: CASKWLAGGEGELFF

clone size: NA
V gene: TRBV30
D gene: NA
J gene: TRBJ1-5
CDR3 DNA: TGTGCCTGGAGTGTACAGCAAGGTCAGCCCCAGCATTTT
CDR3 protein: CAWSVQQGQPQHF

clone size: many
V gene: TRBV20-1
D gene: NA
J gene: TRBJ2-7
CDR3 DNA: TGCAGTGCTAGGGGTGAATCGGATTCGGCCGAGCAGTACTTC
CDR3 protein: CSARGESDSAEQYF

clone size: many
V gene: TRBV6-5
D gene: TRBD1
J gene: TRBJ1-1
CDR3 DNA: TGTGCCAGCAGATACCGACAGGGGGCTTTGGGCACTGAAGCTTTCTTT
CDR3 protein: CASRYRQGALGTEAFF

clone size: few
V gene: TRBV6-5
D gene: NA
J gene: TRBJ1-1
CDR3 DNA: TGTGCCAGCAGTTACTCGGCGGTGAGGAACACTGAAGCTTTCTTT
CDR3 protein: CASSYSAVRNTEAFF

clone size: NA
V gene: TRBV6-2/TRBV6-3
D gene: TRBD1
J gene: TRBJ1-1
CDR3 DNA: TGTGCCAGCAGTTCACCCGGGACAGCCTTCCACAAAGCTTTCTTT
CDR3 protein: CASSSPGTAFHKAFF

clone size: many
V gene: TRBV20-1
D gene: TRBD1
J gene: TRBJ1-1
CDR3 DNA: TGCAGTGCTAGCTCCCGGAGGGGGCTAATGGGCACTGAAGCTTTCTTT
CDR3 protein: CSASSRRGLMGTEAFF

clone size: few
V gene: TRBV5-1
D gene: NA
J gene: TRBJ2-7
CDR3 DNA: TGCGCCAGCAGCCCCCAGGATCTCTACGATCAAGAGCAGTACTTC
CDR3 protein: CASSPQDLYDQEQYF

clone size: few
V gene: TRBV5-6
D gene: TRBD1
J gene: TRBJ2-7
CDR3 DNA: TGTGCCAGCAGCCGTAGGGGACAGGGAGTCTACGAGCAGTACTTC
CDR3 protein: CASSRRGQGVYEQYF

clone size: many
V gene: TRBV18
D gene: NA
J gene: TRBJ1-1
CDR3 DNA: TGTGCCAGCTCAACTGAGGGCACTGAAGCTTTCTTT
CDR3 protein: CASSTEGTEAFF

clone size: NA
V gene: TRBV6-1
D gene: NA
J gene: TRBJ2-5
CDR3 DNA: TGTGCCAGCTCCCTGGGGAATTCCCAGTACTTC
CDR3 protein: CASSLGNSQYF

clone size: many
V gene: TRBV2
D gene: NA
J gene: TRBJ2-7
CDR3 DNA: TGTGCCACCCGAACAAACCCCTACGAGCAGTACTTC
CDR3 protein: CATRTNPYEQYF

clone size: NA
V gene: TRBV29-1
D gene: TRBD2
J gene: TRBJ2-7
CDR3 DNA: TGCAGCGTTGCCATAGCGGGGGGCCAACCTTACGAGCAGTACTTC
CDR3 protein: CSVAIAGGQPYEQYF

clone size: many
V gene: TRBV6-1
D gene: NA
J gene: TRBJ1-1
CDR3 DNA: TGTGCCAGCAGGCCCCGGACAGAGCCCATCGGTGAAGCTTTCTTT
CDR3 protein: CASRPRTEPIGEAFF

clone size: NA
V gene: TRBV12-3/TRBV12-4
D gene: TRBD1
J gene: TRBJ2-5
CDR3 DNA: TGTGCCAGCAGTTTAAGTGCAGGGGGCGGAGAGACCCAGTACTTC
CDR3 protein: CASSLSAGGGETQYF

clone size: many
V gene: TRBV20-1
D gene: NA
J gene: TRBJ1-5
CDR3 DNA: TGCAGTGCTAGAGAGGGGGCAGGGGTTTTTCAGCCCCAGCATTTT
CDR3 protein: CSAREGAGVFQPQHF

clone size: many
V gene: TRBV6-1
D gene: NA
J gene: TRBJ1-2
CDR3 DNA: TGTGCCAGCAGTGAAAACTCATTGACAGGCGTCTACACCTTC
CDR3 protein: CASSENSLTGVYTF

clone size: few
V gene: TRBV29-1
D gene: NA
J gene: TRBJ2-5
CDR3 DNA: TGCAGCGCCCCGACTGAAACCGGAGAGACCCAGTACTTC
CDR3 protein: CSAPTETGETQYF

clone size: many
V gene: TRBV12-3/TRBV12-4
D gene: NA
J gene: TRBJ2-7
CDR3 DNA: TGTGCCAGCAGTCGGCAGGACTACGAGCAGTACTTC
CDR3 protein: CASSRQDYEQYF

clone size: NA
V gene: TRBV28
D gene: TRBD1
J gene: TRBJ1-1
CDR3 DNA: TGTGCCAGCAAAAGGGGAGGGGGCACTGAAGCTGTCTTT
CDR3 protein: CASKRGGGTEAVF

clone size: NA
V gene: TRBV28
D gene: NA
J gene: TRBJ1-1
CDR3 DNA: TGTGCCACTCAAGACCGTAGGGCTCTGAACACTGAAGCTTTCTTT
CDR3 protein: CATQDRRALNTEAFF

clone size: NA
V gene: TRBV6-5
D gene: TRBD2
J gene: TRBJ2-1
CDR3 DNA: TGTGCCAGCAGTTACTTACTTCTAGCGGGGGGCGTCAATGAGCAGTTCTTC
CDR3 protein: CASSYLLLAGGVNEQFF

clone size: many
V gene: TRBV5-1
D gene: NA
J gene: TRBJ2-7
CDR3 DNA: TGCGCCAGCAGCAATCAGGGGGGAGCGGGGACCTACGAGCAGTACTTC
CDR3 protein: CASSNQGGAGTYEQYF

clone size: many
V gene: TRBV19
D gene: NA
J gene: TRBJ1-5
CDR3 DNA: TGTGCCAGTAGTACCCCGGGACTTCAGCCCCAGCATTTT
CDR3 protein: CASSTPGLQPQHF

clone size: few
V gene: TRBV7-9
D gene: NA
J gene: TRBJ2-5
CDR3 DNA: TGTGCCAGCAGCTCCTCTACGGAGACCCAGTACTTC
CDR3 protein: CASSSSTETQYF

clone size: many
V gene: TRBV11-2
D gene: NA
J gene: TRBJ2-2
CDR3 DNA: TGTGCCAGCAGCTTAGAGATCGGCAGGGTGGGCCCGAACACCGGGGAGCTGTTTTTT
CDR3 protein: CASSLEIGRVGPNTGELFF

clone size: many
V gene: TRBV19
D gene: NA
J gene: TRBJ1-1
CDR3 DNA: TGTGCCAGTAGTATAAAGGGCCAGTTCACTGAAGCTTTCTTT
CDR3 protein: CASSIKGQFTEAFF

clone size: NA
V gene: TRBV10-3
D gene: NA
J gene: TRBJ2-3
CDR3 DNA: TGTGCCATCAGTGAGTTGCGGGATACGCAGTATTTT
CDR3 protein: CAISELRDTQYF

clone size: many
V gene: TRBV15
D gene: NA
J gene: TRBJ1-2
CDR3 DNA: TGTGCCACCAGCAGAGACGCGGGACAAGGCTACACCTTC
CDR3 protein: CATSRDAGQGYTF

clone size: many
V gene: TRBV2
D gene: NA
J gene: TRBJ1-5
CDR3 DNA: TGTGCCAGCACGGGTCGGGCGAGGGTACAGCCCCAGCATTTT
CDR3 protein: CASTGRARVQPQHF

clone size: many
V gene: TRBV28
D gene: NA
J gene: TRBJ2-4
CDR3 DNA: TGTGCCAGCAGTTTGGAGGGGAGGATCGCCAAAAACATTCAGTACTTC
CDR3 protein: CASSLEGRIAKNIQYF

clone size: NA
V gene: TRBV6-1
D gene: NA
J gene: TRBJ1-2
CDR3 DNA: TGTGCCAGCAGTGCGGCGGCAGGGGTGGATGGCTACACCTTC
CDR3 protein: CASSAAAGVDGYTF

clone size: NA
V gene: TRBV4-2
D gene: TRBD1
J gene: TRBJ2-7
CDR3 DNA: TGTGCCAGCAGCCTACGCGGGTGGACAGGGGGTCGCCACGAGCAGTACTTC
CDR3 protein: CASSLRGWTGGRHEQYF

clone size: many
V gene: TRBV12-3/TRBV12-4
D gene: NA
J gene: TRBJ1-2
CDR3 DNA: TGTGCCAGCAGTCCCCGGGACTCTAGATATGGCTACACCTTC
CDR3 protein: CASSPRDSRYGYTF

clone size: many
V gene: TRBV12-3/TRBV12-4
D gene: NA
J gene: TRBJ1-2
CDR3 DNA: TGTGCCAGCAGGGACGGGGGGTCCTATGGCTACGCCTTC
CDR3 protein: CASRDGGSYGYAF

clone size: many
V gene: TRBV6-1
D gene: NA
J gene: TRBJ2-7
CDR3 DNA: TGTGCCAGCGCCCGGGGGCAGGGCTTCTTCTACGAGCAGTACTTC
CDR3 protein: CASARGQGFFYEQYF

clone size: many
V gene: TRBV29-1
D gene: NA
J gene: TRBJ1-1
CDR3 DNA: TGCAGCGTTGAGCCTGGGGGGAGCGACACTGAAGCTTTCTTT
CDR3 protein: CSVEPGGSDTEAFF

clone size: many
V gene: TRBV5-1
D gene: NA
J gene: TRBJ1-2
CDR3 DNA: TGCGCCAGCAGTCCTGCGGGGCTAGACGGCTACACCTTC
CDR3 protein: CASSPAGLDGYTF

clone size: many
V gene: TRBV28
D gene: NA
J gene: TRBJ2-7
CDR3 DNA: TGTGCCAGCAGTTTATTTGCAGGGACGGAAATCACACGCTACGAGCAGTACTTC
CDR3 protein: CASSLFAGTEITRYEQYF

clone size: NA
V gene: TRBV30
D gene: NA
J gene: TRBJ2-7
CDR3 DNA: TGTGCCTGGAGTTTGACCGAGCAGTACTTC
CDR3 protein: CAWSLTEQYF